The 3 T cell receptor beta chains below come from one sample, sequenced in a study of shared clonotypes between healthy human individuals. Using immunoSEQ multiplex PCR, the repertoire was profiled, and TCRdb retains in-frame clones only, with some absent. This table holds about 600,000 clones, 97% found once. The sample was naive CD4+ T cells sorted from blood. The subset here: CD45RA+ positively selected. These receptors all stem from a woman aged 30 to 39 in good health.

V is TRBV11-2 and J is TRBJ2-5; 8 bases fit TRBD1. Germline V CDR1 and CDR2: SGHAT, FQNNGV. This CDR3 region has 15 residues. The junction had 9 bases not matched to a gene; V was cut back by 5 bases and J by 4 bases. Here the CDR3 DNA reads TGTGCCAGCAGCCCACGGACAGGGAATACAGAGACCCAGTACTTC. It encodes CASSPRTGNTETQYF.

This sequence joins TRBV28 and TRBJ2-4, with D possibly matching TRBD2 (5 bases). The CDR3 is 19 amino acids. Deletions cut 2 bases from V and 0 bases from J, with 20 bases between. The germline CDR1 and CDR2 sequences are MDHEN and SYDVKM. CDR3 amino acids: CASSLGHGLEGIAKNIQYF. The CDR3 nucleotides read TGTGCCAGCAGTTTAGGGCACGGGCTAGAGGGAATAGCCAAAAACATTCAGTACTTC.

This clone has more than one count but fewer than ten. This CDR3 is CATRDRNTGELFF. CDR3 nucleotides: TGTGCCACCCGGGACAGAAACACCGGGGAGCTGTTTTTT. The rearrangement uses TRBV19 and TRBJ2-2, with TRBD1 matching over 7 bases. The CDR3 is made up of 13 amino acids. V lost 10 bases, J lost 2 bases, and 4 bases stayed unmatched. Germline V lookup: CDR1 LNHDA, CDR2 SQIVND (reference sequence). Filled out from reference TRBV19 and TRBJ2-2, the complete variable domain reads DGGITQSPKYLFRKEGQNVTLSCEQNLNHDAMYWYRQDPGQGLRLIYYSQIVNDFQKGDIAEGYSVSREKKESFPLTVTSAQKNPTAFYLCATRDRNTGELFFGEGSRLTVL.